The 4 T cell receptor beta chains below come from one sample, sequenced in a study of CD8 T cells in Susac syndrome. When the RNA was reverse transcribed, random hexamers were used with an input of 0.5 to 1 ug. TCRdb independently ran MiXCR on the immunoSEQ multiplex PCR reads; one entry per CDR3 protein. The table records roughly 250,000 distinct CDR3 sequences, 96% of them present only once. The sample was CD4+ T cells from PBMCs. These receptors were taken from a human donor with Susac syndrome.

The chain couples TRBV12-3 or TRBV12-4 to TRBJ1-2; 10 bases match TRBD1. Losses at the gene ends were 6 bases for V and 3 bases for J; bases not matched to a gene: 10. The CDR3 extends over 16 amino acids. The CDR3 nucleotides read TGTGCCAGCAGATCGAAGACAGGGGGCGGCCACTATGGCTACACCTTC. Translated, it gives CASRSKTGGGHYGYTF.

The chain couples TRBV12-5 to TRBJ2-1; no definite D call. CDR3 size: 14 residues. Trimming removed 0 bases from V and 4 bases from J, with 7 bases in between. Germline V gene sequence: CDR1 LGHNT, CDR2 FRNRAP. This CDR3 is CASGLVTEYNEQFF. CDR3 sequence (DNA): TGTGCTAGTGGTTTGGTAACGGAATACAATGAGCAGTTCTTC. Full variable domain (missing parts from reference TRBV12-5 and TRBJ2-1): DARVTQTPRHKVTEMGQEVTMRCQPILGHNTVFWYRQTMMQGLELLAYFRNRAPLDDSGMPKDRFSAEMPDATLATLKIQPSEPRDSAVYFCASGLVTEYNEQFFGPGTRLTVL.

The J gene is TRBJ1-5, the V gene TRBV20-1, with D maybe TRBD1 (6 bases). This CDR3 has 18 residues. The V and J ends lost 1 base and 1 base respectively, with 20 bases between them. Looked up from germline, CDR1 is DFQATT and CDR2 is SNEGSKA (reference sequence). The CDR3 sequence is CSARAAEGGAGSNQPQHF. For the CDR3, the DNA is TGCAGTGCTAGAGCGGCGGAGGGGGGGGCAGGGAGCAATCAGCCCCAGCATTTT.

The J gene is TRBJ2-1, the V gene TRBV20-1, with 8 bases that match TRBD2. V trimming: 1 base; J trimming: 2 bases; junction bases outside the gene matches: 4. This CDR3 is 15 amino acids long. CDR1 is DFQATT and CDR2 is SNEGSKA in the germline V gene (reference sequence). In DNA form, the CDR3 reads TGCAGTGCTAGAGGGCCGGGACTAGCCTACAATGAGCAGTTCTTC. It codes for CSARGPGLAYNEQFF.